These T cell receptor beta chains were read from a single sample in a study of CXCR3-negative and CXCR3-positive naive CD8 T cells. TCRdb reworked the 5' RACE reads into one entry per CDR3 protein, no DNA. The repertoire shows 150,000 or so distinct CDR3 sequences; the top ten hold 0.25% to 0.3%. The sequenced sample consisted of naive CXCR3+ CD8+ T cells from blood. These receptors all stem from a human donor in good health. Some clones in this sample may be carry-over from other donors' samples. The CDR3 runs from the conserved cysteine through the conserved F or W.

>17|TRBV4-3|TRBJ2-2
CASSQDSAGGNTGELFF
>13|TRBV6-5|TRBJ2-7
CASSLLAGYEQYF
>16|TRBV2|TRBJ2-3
CASSGQPQTSTDTQYF
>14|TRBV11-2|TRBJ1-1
CASSFSTLNTEAFF
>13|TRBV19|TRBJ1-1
CASTLLLNTEAFF
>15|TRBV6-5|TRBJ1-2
CASSYSTGNDYGYTF
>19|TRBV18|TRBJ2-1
CASSPRVSVTQSSYNEQFF
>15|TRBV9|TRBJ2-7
CASSVATGGFYEQYF
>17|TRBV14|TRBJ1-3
CASSRVHLSSSGNTIYF
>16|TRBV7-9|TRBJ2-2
CASSRRLADSTGELFF
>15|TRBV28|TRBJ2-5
CASSYSTALRETQYF
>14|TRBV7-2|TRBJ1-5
CASSFGTGPQPQHF
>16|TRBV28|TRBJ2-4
CASSQTLTLAKNIQYF
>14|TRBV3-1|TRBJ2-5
CASSRGPAGETQYF
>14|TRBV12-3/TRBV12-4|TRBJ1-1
CASSFPLGSTEAFF
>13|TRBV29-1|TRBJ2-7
CSVLVGSGDEQYF
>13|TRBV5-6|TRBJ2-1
CASSLGETDEQFF
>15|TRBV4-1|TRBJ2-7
CASSQEDRGNYEQYF
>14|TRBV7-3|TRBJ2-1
CASRGLAGDNEQFF
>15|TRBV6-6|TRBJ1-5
CASSYSGQGGQPQHF
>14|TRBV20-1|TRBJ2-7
CSARDLLGDYEQYF
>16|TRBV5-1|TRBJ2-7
CASSLVGGGLTDEQYF